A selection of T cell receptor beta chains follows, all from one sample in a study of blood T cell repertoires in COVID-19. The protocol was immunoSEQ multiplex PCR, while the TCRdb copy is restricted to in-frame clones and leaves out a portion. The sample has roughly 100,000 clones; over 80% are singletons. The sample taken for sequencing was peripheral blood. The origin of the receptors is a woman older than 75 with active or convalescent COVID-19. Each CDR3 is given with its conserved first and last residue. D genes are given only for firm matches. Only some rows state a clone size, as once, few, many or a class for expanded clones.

CASSYNYEQYF,TGTGCCAGCAGTTATAACTACGAGCAGTACTTC,TRBV6-1,.,.,TRBJ2-7
CSVEDRGHYEQYF,TGCAGCGTTGAAGACAGGGGTCACTACGAGCAGTACTTC,TRBV29-1,.,.,TRBJ2-7
CARPGTGCNQPQHF,TGTGCCAGACCCGGGACAGGGTGCAATCAGCCCCAGCATTTT,TRBV28,.,TRBD1,TRBJ1-5
CASSLVGLGTDTQYF,TGTGCCAGCAGCTTAGTAGGACTAGGGACAGATACGCAGTATTTT,TRBV7-2,.,TRBD2,TRBJ2-3
CASSQDEARGATNEKLFF,TGCGCCAGCAGCCAAGATGAGGCCAGGGGGGCAACTAATGAAAAACTGTTTTTT,TRBV4-1,once,TRBD1,TRBJ1-4
CASSGGQLSNQPQHF,TGTGCCAGCAGTGGAGGACAGCTTAGTAATCAGCCCCAGCATTTT,TRBV2,.,.,TRBJ1-5
CASSLELWGSGATTYEQYF,TGTGCCAGCAGTTTAGAACTTTGGGGAAGCGGGGCTACTACCTACGAGCAGTACTTC,TRBV28,.,TRBD2,TRBJ2-7
CASSPTPGPYEQYF,TGCGCCAGCAGCCCAACTCCTGGGCCCTACGAGCAGTACTTC,TRBV5-1,few,.,TRBJ2-7
CASSTQGLAGVSEQYF,TGCGCCAGCAGCACCCAGGGACTAGCGGGGGTATCCGAGCAGTACTTC,TRBV5-1,.,TRBD2,TRBJ2-7
CASSLMAGIPYEQYF,TGTGCCAGCAGCTTGATGGCAGGGATACCCTACGAGCAGTACTTC,TRBV5-4,.,.,TRBJ2-7
CASSFLDRVKNGYTF,TGTGCCAGCAGCTTTCTGGACAGGGTTAAGAATGGCTACACCTTC,TRBV5-6,.,TRBD1,TRBJ1-2
CASSPSGQLNTEAFF,TGTGCCAGTAGTCCCAGCGGACAGCTTAACACTGAAGCTTTCTTT,TRBV19,.,.,TRBJ1-1
CASSWEQGAITEAFF,TGCGCCAGCAGCTGGGAACAGGGGGCAATCACTGAAGCTTTCTTT,TRBV5-1,.,TRBD1,TRBJ1-1
CASSQYRDMAGNTIYF,TGCGCCAGCAGCCAATACCGGGACATGGCTGGAAACACCATATATTTT,TRBV4-3,.,.,TRBJ1-3
CASSQGTGALGETQYF,TGTGCCAGCAGCCAGGGGACAGGGGCCCTGGGAGAGACCCAGTACTTC,TRBV4-2,.,TRBD1,TRBJ2-5
CASSVGRGAQTETQYF,TGTGCCAGCAGCGTAGGGCGGGGGGCCCAAACAGAGACCCAGTACTTC,TRBV9,.,TRBD2,TRBJ2-5
CASSLGSGVTEAFF,TGTGCCAGCAGCTTAGGATCGGGGGTCACTGAAGCTTTCTTT,TRBV7-9,.,.,TRBJ1-1
CAWNLGVGTEAFF,TGTGCCTGGAACCTCGGGGTAGGGACTGAAGCTTTCTTT,TRBV30,.,.,TRBJ1-1
CASSHVREGGNEQFF,TGCGCCAGCAGCCATGTGCGGGAGGGGGGGAATGAGCAGTTCTTC,TRBV4-3,.,TRBD2,TRBJ2-1
CASRRDPEGPYEQYF,TGTGCCAGCCGGCGGGACCCGGAGGGACCCTACGAGCAGTACTTC,TRBV6-6,.,.,TRBJ2-7
CASSFAPGELFF,TGTGCCAGCAGCTTTGCGCCCGGGGAGCTGTTTTTT,TRBV11-3,.,.,TRBJ2-2
CSGGWERFNEQFF,TGCAGCGGGGGGTGGGAGAGGTTCAATGAGCAGTTCTTC,TRBV29-1,once,.,TRBJ2-1
CATPLHGYTF,TGCGCTACCCCCCTACATGGCTACACCTTC,TRBV23-1,.,.,TRBJ1-2
CASSHPSGSGELFF,TGTGCCAGCAGCCATCCTAGCGGATCCGGGGAGCTGTTTTTT,TRBV3-1/TRBV3-2,.,TRBD2,TRBJ2-2
CASREGVPNNEKLFF,TGTGCCAGCAGGGAAGGGGTGCCCAATAATGAAAAACTGTTTTTT,TRBV6-6,.,.,TRBJ1-4
CAISERQDTHEQYF,TGTGCCATCAGTGAGAGGCAGGATACCCACGAGCAGTACTTC,TRBV10-3,.,.,TRBJ2-7
CAWATGDNQPQHF,TGTGCCTGGGCGACAGGGGACAATCAGCCCCAGCATTTT,TRBV30,.,TRBD1,TRBJ1-5
CASSPRTRDEQFF,TGCGCCAGCAGCCCCAGGACTAGGGATGAGCAGTTCTTC,TRBV4-3,.,TRBD2,TRBJ2-1
CASSLAGGLSTSYNEQFF,TGTGCCAGCAGTTTGGCAGGGGGCCTCTCCACCTCCTACAATGAGCAGTTCTTC,TRBV27,.,TRBD1,TRBJ2-1
CASGGSHTGELFF,TGTGCCAGCGGCGGGTCGCATACCGGGGAGCTGTTTTTT,TRBV6-5,.,.,TRBJ2-2
CAWGLIGGASFEQYF,TGTGCCTGGGGCCTGATCGGGGGGGCCTCGTTCGAGCAGTACTTC,TRBV30,few,TRBD2,TRBJ2-7
CASSWDSKYSYEQYF,TGTGCCAGCAGCTGGGACTCGAAATATTCCTACGAGCAGTACTTC,TRBV5-4,few,.,TRBJ2-7
CASSLEWTTGNTIYF,TGTGCCAGCAGCTTAGAATGGACAACTGGAAACACCATATATTTT,TRBV11-2,.,.,TRBJ1-3
CAGRQGAPGTGELFF,TGTGCCGGTAGACAGGGGGCGCCCGGGACCGGGGAGCTGTTTTTT,TRBV6-5,.,TRBD1,TRBJ2-2
CASSRGSGASEQYF,TGTGCCAGCAGCCGAGGGAGCGGAGCTAGCGAGCAGTACTTC,TRBV11-2,.,.,TRBJ2-7
CASSRGDQETQYF,TGTGCCAGCAGCCGCGGGGATCAAGAGACCCAGTACTTC,TRBV7-9,.,.,TRBJ2-5
CASSIRTGNTGELFF,TGTGCCAGCAGCATTCGGACAGGGAACACCGGGGAGCTGTTTTTT,TRBV9,.,TRBD1,TRBJ2-2
CASSLAGSYNEQFF,TGTGCCAGCAGTTTAGCGGGCTCCTACAATGAGCAGTTCTTC,TRBV6-5,.,TRBD2,TRBJ2-1
CASSSRTSAGQETQYF,TGTGCCAGCAGTTCCCGGACTAGCGCTGGTCAAGAGACCCAGTACTTC,TRBV6-6,.,TRBD2,TRBJ2-5
CASKDRGLGNEKLFF,TGTGCCAGTAAGGACAGGGGATTGGGTAATGAAAAACTGTTTTTT,TRBV19,.,TRBD1,TRBJ1-4
CASSVTPRAGDEKLFF,TGTGCCAGCAGCGTAACCCCTCGGGCGGGGGATGAAAAACTGTTTTTT,TRBV9,.,.,TRBJ1-4
CASSELAGDNEKLFF,TGTGCCAGCAGTGAACTGGCAGGGGATAATGAAAAACTGTTTTTT,TRBV6-1,few,.,TRBJ1-4
CASMERGGSYNEQFF,TGTGCCAGTATGGAAAGGGGGGGCTCCTACAATGAGCAGTTCTTC,TRBV11-2,once,.,TRBJ2-1
CASSFTGGEEQYF,TGTGCCAGCAGCTTCACAGGGGGCGAAGAGCAGTACTTC,TRBV7-2,.,TRBD1,TRBJ2-7
CASRGGTSGAYEQYF,TGTGCCAGTAGAGGTGGGACTAGCGGTGCCTACGAGCAGTACTTC,TRBV19,.,TRBD2,TRBJ2-7
CASSLDGTEYSGANVLTF,TGTGCCAGCAGCTTGGATGGAACGGAGTACTCTGGGGCCAACGTCCTGACTTTC,TRBV5-6,.,.,TRBJ2-6
CAWSQDSNQPQHF,TGTGCCTGGAGTCAGGATAGCAATCAGCCCCAGCATTTT,TRBV30,.,.,TRBJ1-5
CASSYSSLLASGRETQYF,TGTGCCAGCAGTTATTCTTCTCTGTTGGCTAGCGGGAGGGAGACCCAGTACTTC,TRBV6-2/TRBV6-3,.,TRBD2,TRBJ2-5
CASSYTGSPLHF,TGTGCCAGCAGTTACACGGGATCACCCCTCCACTTT,TRBV6-2/TRBV6-3,.,.,TRBJ1-6
CASAEQGNQPQHF,TGTGCTAGTGCCGAACAGGGAAATCAGCCCCAGCATTTT,TRBV12-5,.,.,TRBJ1-5
CASSLDRLGAQHF,TGTGCCAGCAGTTTGGACAGACTCGGGGCCCAGCATTTT,TRBV12-3/TRBV12-4,once,.,TRBJ1-5
CASSHRETQYF,TGTGCCAGCAGCCACCGGGAGACCCAGTACTTC,TRBV3-1/TRBV3-2,few,.,TRBJ2-5